Listed below are T cell receptor beta chains from one sample, sequenced in a study of blood T cell repertoires in COVID-19. Clones were sequenced by immunoSEQ multiplex PCR, and TCRdb holds only the in-frame ones, with some missing. The repertoire holds some 340,000 clones, with around 80% as singletons. Specimen: peripheral blood. These receptors were taken from a young man with active or convalescent COVID-19. CDR3s include the opening cysteine and the closing phenylalanine or tryptophan. The D gene is left open where the match is weak. Rows may omit the clone size; those that give it use once, few, many or a size class.

TRBJ2-1 | - | TRBV9 | TRBD2 | CASSVGDYPTYNEQFF | TGTGCCAGCAGCGTGGGGGACTACCCCACCTACAATGAGCAGTTCTTC
TRBJ2-2 | - | TRBV4-1 | - | CASSQGFLALNTGELFF | TGCGCCAGCAGCCAAGGATTTCTAGCGCTGAACACCGGGGAGCTGTTTTTT
TRBJ2-3 | - | TRBV7-2 | TRBD2 | CASSFPGTSATDTQYF | TGTGCCAGCAGCTTTCCCGGGACTAGCGCTACAGATACGCAGTATTTT
TRBJ2-3 | - | TRBV4-2 | TRBD2 | CASSPEAGGDSDTQYF | TGTGCCAGCAGCCCAGAAGCGGGAGGTGACTCAGATACGCAGTATTTT
TRBJ1-1 | - | TRBV27 | TRBD1 | CASTDRGHTEAFF | TGTGCCAGCACGGACAGGGGGCACACTGAAGCTTTCTTT
TRBJ1-5 | - | TRBV12-3/TRBV12-4 | TRBD1 | CASSFNGQGTQHF | TGTGCCAGCAGTTTTAACGGACAGGGTACCCAGCATTTT
TRBJ2-5 | - | TRBV2 | - | CASSELIETQYF | TGTGCCAGCAGTGAGCTAATCGAGACCCAGTACTTC
TRBJ1-4 | once | TRBV11-2 | - | CASSPDRRGLANEKLFF | TGTGCCAGCAGCCCCGACAGGAGGGGACTAGCTAATGAAAAACTGTTTTTT
TRBJ2-2 | - | TRBV12-5 | TRBD1 | CASGPRGQGKLNTGELFF | TGTGCTAGTGGCCCCCGGGGACAGGGAAAACTTAACACCGGGGAGCTGTTTTTT
TRBJ2-5 | - | TRBV9 | - | CASSVARGRVGETQYF | TGTGCCAGCAGCGTAGCTAGGGGGAGGGTTGGTGAGACCCAGTACTTC
TRBJ1-5 | few | TRBV6-5 | - | CASSLMGSSNQPQHF | TGTGCCAGCAGCTTAATGGGCAGCAGCAATCAGCCCCAGCATTTT
TRBJ2-1 | - | TRBV7-3 | TRBD1 | CASSPRQGEQFF | TGTGCCAGCAGCCCCCGACAGGGTGAGCAGTTCTTC
TRBJ2-1 | - | TRBV9 | TRBD2 | CASSVGGSGREDEQFF | TGTGCCAGCAGCGTTGGGGGTAGCGGGAGAGAGGATGAGCAGTTCTTC
TRBJ2-3 | - | TRBV11-3 | - | CAGPGYTQYF | TGTGCCGGCCCCGGGTATACGCAGTATTTT
TRBJ1-6 | - | TRBV7-3 | - | CASSSSGPSPLHF | TGTGCCAGCAGCTCATCGGGTCCTTCACCCCTCCACTTT
TRBJ1-5 | - | TRBV4-2 | - | CASSQDLAGAQPQHF | TGTGCCAGCAGCCAAGATTTGGCAGGGGCTCAGCCCCAGCATTTT